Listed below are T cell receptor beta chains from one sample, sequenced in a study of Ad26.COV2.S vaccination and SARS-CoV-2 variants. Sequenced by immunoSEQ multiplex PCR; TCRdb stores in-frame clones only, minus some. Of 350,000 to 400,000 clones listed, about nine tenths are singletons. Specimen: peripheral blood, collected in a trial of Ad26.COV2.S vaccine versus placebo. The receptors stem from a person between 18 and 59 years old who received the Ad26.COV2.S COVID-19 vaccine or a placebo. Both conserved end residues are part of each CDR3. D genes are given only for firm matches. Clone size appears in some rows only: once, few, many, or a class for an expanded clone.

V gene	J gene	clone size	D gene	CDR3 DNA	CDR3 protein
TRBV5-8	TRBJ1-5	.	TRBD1	TGTGCCAGCAGCTTACTAGACAGGGGCGGGCAGCCCCAGCATTTT	CASSLLDRGGQPQHF
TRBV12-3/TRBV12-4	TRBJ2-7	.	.	TGTGCCAGAGGACAGTTATACGAGCAGTACTTC	CARGQLYEQYF
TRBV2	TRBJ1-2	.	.	TGTGCCAGCGGGGAGGGGCCCTCTGGGTCGATTTATGGCTACACCTTC	CASGEGPSGSIYGYTF
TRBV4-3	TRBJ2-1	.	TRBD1	TGCGCCAGCAGCCAGCGATCCCTGGGACAGGGAAGTAGGAATGAGCAGTTCTTC	CASSQRSLGQGSRNEQFF
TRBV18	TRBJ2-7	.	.	TGTGCCAGCTCACCACCGTTGTTAGTGGGCTACGAGCAGTACTTC	CASSPPLLVGYEQYF
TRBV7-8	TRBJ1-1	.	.	TGTGCCAGCAGCTTAGCCCACAAGAACACTGAAGCTTTCTTT	CASSLAHKNTEAFF
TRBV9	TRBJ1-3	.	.	TGTGCCAGCAGCTTCGGTGGAGGTTCTGGAAACACCATATATTTT	CASSFGGGSGNTIYF
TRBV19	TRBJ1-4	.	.	TGTGCCAGTAAATTGGATGAAAAACTGTTTTTT	CASKLDEKLFF
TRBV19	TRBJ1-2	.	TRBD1	TGTGCCAGTACCCTATCAGGGGGTTACTATGGCTACACCTTC	CASTLSGGYYGYTF
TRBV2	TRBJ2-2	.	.	TGTGCCAGCAGCGGGGGGCCCCCCGGGGAGCTGTTTTTT	CASSGGPPGELFF
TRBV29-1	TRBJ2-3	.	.	TGCAGCATCGGGCCGCCAAGCACAGATACGCAGTATTTT	CSIGPPSTDTQYF
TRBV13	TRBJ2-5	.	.	TGTGCCAGCAGCCAAGGGACGGATCAAGAGACCCAGTACTTC	CASSQGTDQETQYF
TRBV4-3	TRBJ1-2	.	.	TGCGCCAGCAGCCAAGAAATAGGACTTAACTATGGCTACACCTTC	CASSQEIGLNYGYTF
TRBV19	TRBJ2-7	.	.	TGTGCCAGTAGTATGGGGTTTGTTGTGGGTGAGCAGTACTTC	CASSMGFVVGEQYF
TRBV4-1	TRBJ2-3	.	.	TGCGCCAGCAGCCCAGGTTGGGGTGTAGATACGCAGTATTTT	CASSPGWGVDTQYF
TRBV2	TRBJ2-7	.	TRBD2	TGTGCCAGCAGTGCAGGAATAGCGGGGGCGTCCTACGAGCAGTACTTC	CASSAGIAGASYEQYF
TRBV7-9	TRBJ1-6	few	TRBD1	TGTGCCAGCAGCGAGGGACAGTACTATAATTCACCCCTCCACTTT	CASSEGQYYNSPLHF
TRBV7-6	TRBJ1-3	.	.	TGTGCCAGCGGTGAAGGAGGGGGGTTTATTGGAAACACCATATATTTT	CASGEGGGFIGNTIYF
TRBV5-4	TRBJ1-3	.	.	TGTGCCAGCAGTCTAAGTCCCGCTTCTGGAAACACCATATATTTT	CASSLSPASGNTIYF
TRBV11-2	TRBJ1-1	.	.	TGTGCCAGCAGCAAGGCAGGGGCCCGTCTGGCTTTCTTT	CASSKAGARLAFF
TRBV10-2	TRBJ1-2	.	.	TGCGCCAGCAGTGAGAGGGCCTATGGCTACACCTTC	CASSERAYGYTF
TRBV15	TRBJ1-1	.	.	TGTGCCACCAGCCTGCGACAGAACACTGAAGCTTTCTTT	CATSLRQNTEAFF
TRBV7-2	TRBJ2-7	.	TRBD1	TGTGCCAGCAGCCGCGCGGGACAGGCCTTTTACGAGCAGTACTTC	CASSRAGQAFYEQYF
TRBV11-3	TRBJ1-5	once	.	TGTGCCAGCAGCTTTAGACAGGAGGGCAATCAGCCCCAGCATTTT	CASSFRQEGNQPQHF
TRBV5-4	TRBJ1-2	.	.	TGTGCCAGCAGCTTGGGTCGGACAACTGGGGATGGCTACACCTTC	CASSLGRTTGDGYTF
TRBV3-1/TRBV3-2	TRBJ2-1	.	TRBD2	TGTGCCAGCAGCCCGACTAGCGGGTGGAATGAGCAGTTCTTC	CASSPTSGWNEQFF
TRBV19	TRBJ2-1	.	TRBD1	TGTGCCAGCCGTCAGGGGGCGCGTTCCTACAATGAGCAGTTCTTC	CASRQGARSYNEQFF
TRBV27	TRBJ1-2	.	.	TGTGCCAGCAGTTTATCGTTCAGTCTCACTAACTATGGCTACACCTTC	CASSLSFSLTNYGYTF
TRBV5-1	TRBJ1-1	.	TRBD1	TGCGCCAGCAGCTTGGAGGGCAGGGGGCAAAACACTGAAGCTTTCTTT	CASSLEGRGQNTEAFF